This paragraph covers one T cell receptor beta chain sequence. A read error is likely here: a far larger clone is one base away. The data are from a study of low-dose radiotherapy and immunotherapy resistance in tumors. Study-wide context: Cohort 1 patients were irradiated with 0.5 Gy fractions every 2 weeks to 6.5 Gy total. While receiving nivolumab 240 mg every two weeks, patients also received ipilimumab 1 mg/kg every six weeks, both intravenously.

TRAV- and TRBV-specific primers, spanning alpha and beta chains, primed first-strand cDNA. TCR amplification involved 20 PCR cycles with a constant-region primer and V-primer adapter. TCRdb passed the reads through MiXCR, listing each CDR3 protein once. The sample has 30,000 or so distinct CDR3 sequences; around 54% are singletons. Time point defined: after trial treatment. Treatment noted: LDRT plus nivolumab, ipilimumab, low-dose cyclophosphamide and aspirin (RACIN trial). Administered to the donors were nivolumab, ipilimumab, aspirin, low-dose cyclophosphamide and low-dose radiotherapy. Patients eligible had advanced solid tumors without tumor-infiltrating lymphocytes. The CDR3 totals 13 residues. Germline-derived CDR1 and CDR2 are SQVTM and ANQGSEA. The V gene lost 4 bases and the J gene lost 10 bases, with 17 bases spanning the gap.

The origin of this receptor is a male donor with gallbladder cancer. Sequenced material: PBMCs, taken after low-dose radiotherapy plus immunotherapy. The V call is TRBV29-1, the J call TRBJ2-1, with D tentatively TRBD1 or TRBD2 (6 bases each). The CDR3, as DNA: TGCAGCGTTGGGGAGGACAGAACCTACGAGCAGTTCTTC. This encodes CSVGEDRTYEQFF.